This T cell receptor beta chain was observed in a study of tumor-infiltrating lymphocytes in primary liver carcinoma. Findings of the study overall: Whereas tumor region pairs overlapped more, tumor-adjacent and tumor-blood pairs overlapped less. The top-250-clone fraction was significantly higher in tumors than in blood (p = 0.039).

In its sample, this clonotype is medium-sized (0.01 to 0.1%). The antigen is unknown. A constant-region primer primed TCR beta cDNA synthesis from 500 ng of total RNA. Slightly modified ARM-PCR served as the procedure for the TCR beta libraries. These libraries came from three rounds of nested multiplex PCR. PCR rounds one and two used TRBV1-TRBV30 forward primers with a C-beta reverse primer for roughly 9 cycles each. TCRdb reprocessed the multiplex PCR reads via MiXCR and lists one record per CDR3 protein. Among fewer than 40,000 distinct CDR3 sequences listed, about 71% were seen once. Unsorted bulk tissue of roughly 18-32 mg yielded co-extracted RNA and DNA. The CDR3 runs 13 residues. The germline gives CDR1 SQVTM, CDR2 ANQGSEA. The V and J ends lost 6 bases and 9 bases respectively, with 18 bases between them.

This chain connects TRBV29-1 to TRBJ2-1; D possibly corresponds to TRBD2 (5 bases). This TCR derives from a woman in her twenties or thirties with primary liver carcinoma and hepatitis B virus infection. Sequencing was done on a sample of liver tumor tissue from sampling region 3. Subset meaning: tumor region T3, left-lateral pole. For the CDR3, the DNA is TGCAGCGTGGATGGACTGGCCGTGACTGAGCAGTTCTTC. Translation: CSVDGLAVTEQFF.